The present T cell receptor beta chain was sequenced within a study of T cell responses to AZD1222 COVID-19 vaccine. Study conclusions and caveats: Two AZD1222 doses significantly raised spike-specific TCR breadth and depth over controls. CD4 TCRs associated with vaccination spanned spike, dominating at 160-218 and 743-854. Within unmutated variant regions lay the reported targets of nearly half of spike-specific TCRs.

Germline CDR1 SGHTA, CDR2 FQGNSA. This CDR3 spans 15 amino acids. The V gene end was trimmed by 8 bases and the J gene end by 9 bases; junction bases not matched to a gene: 12. As to this clone: Its cognate antigen is unknown.

Both about-4-week and about-12-week second-dose recipients were combined. The table came from immunoSEQ multiplex PCR; TCRdb's copy has only in-frame clones and leaves some out. The table has tens of thousands of clones, roughly 87% seen once. The chain uses TRBV7-2 and TRBJ2-1; TRBD2 agrees at 11 bases. The input for sequencing was peripheral blood, taken 28 days after the second AZD1222 dose. The origin of this receptor is an adult who received the AZD1222 COVID-19 vaccine. CDR3 residues: CASGRTSGPSGEQFF. The CDR3 nucleotides read TGTGCCAGCGGACGGACTAGCGGGCCGTCGGGTGAGCAGTTCTTC.